This record concerns one T cell receptor (beta chain) sequence. Its antigen is still unknown. Profiled with immunoSEQ multiplex PCR; TCRdb holds only in-frame clones, not every one. The sample has roughly 2.5 million clones, approximately 92% seen once. The source of the sample is a study of shared clonotypes between healthy human individuals. The study's findings and limits: Non-shared clonotypes had lower generation probabilities than clonotypes shared by all four sorted-subset donors. Naive subsets tended to show greater estimated richness than memory subsets.

Sequencing was carried out using naive CD4+ T cells sorted from blood. As for subset: CD45RA+ positively selected. This sequence originates from a man aged 18 to 29 in good health.

The CDR3: CASSLPTATDTQYF. Written as DNA, the CDR3 is TGCGCCAGCAGCTTGCCGACAGCCACAGATACGCAGTATTTT. V usage is TRBV5-1 and J usage is TRBJ2-3; a possible D gene is TRBD1 (5 bases). The germline gives CDR1 SGHRS, CDR2 YFSETQ. The CDR3 runs 14 residues. V was cut by 1 base and J by 2 bases, with 8 bases left in between.